The 28 T cell receptor beta chains below come from one sample, sequenced in a study of blood T cell repertoires in COVID-19. Sequencing was performed with immunoSEQ multiplex PCR; in TCRdb, only in-frame clones are kept and a portion is missing. The sample consists of about 220,000 clones, 80% to 90% of them appearing once. The sample taken for sequencing was PBMCs or T cells enriched from blood (not recorded which). These receptors came from a woman younger than 35 in a cohort exposed to, infected with or recovered from COVID-19 (not recorded which).

V gene TRBV6-5 combines with J gene TRBJ1-2; D unclear. Trimming took off 0 bases at V and 8 bases at J, with 10 bases between the two ends. This CDR3 is built from 13 residues. The germline CDR1 and CDR2 sequences are MNHEY and SVGAGI. In DNA form, the CDR3 reads TGTGCCAGCAGTTACTCGATTACCCTAGGCTACACCTTC. Amino acids: CASSYSITLGYTF.

J is TRBJ1-1 and V is TRBV5-4; D gene unclear. The V gene lost 4 bases and the J gene lost 10 bases, with 20 bases spanning the gap. Germline CDR1 reads SGHNT; CDR2 reads YYREEE (reference sequence). This CDR3 has 14 residues. The DNA of the CDR3 is TGTGCCAGCAGCCCCCAGGCGCCGGGGTTTCCAGCTTTCTTT. This codes for CASSPQAPGFPAFF. Full variable domain (outside the CDR3, taken from reference TRBV5-4 and TRBJ1-1): ETGVTQSPTHLIKTRGQQVTLRCSSQSGHNTVSWYQQALGQGPQFIFQYYREEENGRGNFPPRFSGLQFPNYSSELNVNALELDDSALYLCASSPQAPGFPAFFGQGTRLTVV.

The rearrangement uses TRBV6-5 and TRBJ2-7; D not resolved. Germline CDR1 MNHEY, CDR2 SVGAGI. The V gene lost 2 bases and the J gene lost 0 bases, with 5 bases spanning the gap. The CDR3 consists of 13 residues. CDR3 protein: CASSYQSSYEQYF. The CDR3 DNA reads as TGTGCCAGCAGTTACCAATCCTCCTACGAGCAGTACTTC.

The chain recombines TRBV5-1 with TRBJ1-2; TRBD1 matches 8 bases. Germline CDR1 is SGHRS and CDR2 is YFSETQ. Trimming took 0 bases from V and 1 from J; bases not matched to a gene: 5. The CDR3 is 16 amino acids. CDR3 sequence (DNA): TGCGCCAGCAGCTTGGAAGGGACAGGAAATAACTATGGCTACACCTTC. This codes for CASSLEGTGNNYGYTF. The entire variable domain, with the rest obtained from reference TRBV5-1 and TRBJ1-2, is as follows: KAGVTQTPRYLIKTRGQQVTLSCSPISGHRSVSWYQQTPGQGLQFLFEYFSETQRNKGNFPGRFSGRQFSNSRSEMNVSTLELGDSALYLCASSLEGTGNNYGYTFGSGTRLTVV.

The chain joins TRBV2 to TRBJ2-7, with D uncertain. The CDR3 is 12 residues long. The V end lost 2 bases, the J end lost 3 bases, and 5 bases lay between the germline ends. Germline CDR1 reads SNHLY; CDR2 reads FYNNEI. This CDR3 is CASSERDYEQYF. DNA of the CDR3: TGTGCCAGCAGTGAAAGAGACTACGAGCAGTACTTC.

The gene calls are TRBV10-3 and TRBJ2-7; the D gene is possibly TRBD2 (5 bases). Germline V gene sequence: CDR1 ENHRY, CDR2 SYGVKD. The CDR3 totals 15 residues. Trimming stripped 5 bases from V and 0 bases from J, with 14 bases between. The CDR3 protein is CAISTWEPGSYEQYF. The CDR3 nucleotides are TGTGCCATCAGTACCTGGGAGCCTGGCTCCTACGAGCAGTACTTC.

The chain couples TRBV9 to TRBJ1-3, with D uncertain. V was shortened by 3 bases and J by 0 bases, with 10 bases between the two germline ends. CDR3 length: 15 residues. Per germline, CDR1 SGDLS and CDR2 YYNGEE. The CDR3 DNA sequence: TGTGCCAGCAGCGCTCCGGGGTTCTCTGGAAACACCATATATTTT. Protein product: CASSAPGFSGNTIYF.

This clone was found once. The V call is TRBV7-9, the J call TRBJ1-6, with D unresolved. The CDR3 is 14 residues long. Germline CDR1 reads SEHNR; CDR2 reads FQNEAQ (reference sequence). Trimming pared 1 base from V and 7 bases from J, leaving 8 bases between. This CDR3 is CASSLETENSPLHF. The CDR3 DNA is TGTGCCAGCAGCTTAGAGACGGAGAATTCACCCCTCCACTTT. The full variable domain, its missing parts supplied by reference TRBV7-9 and TRBJ1-6, is DTGVSQNPRHKITKRGQNVTFRCDPISEHNRLYWYRQTLGQGPEFLTYFQNEAQLEKSRLLSDRFSAERPKGSFSTLEIQRTEQGDSAMYLCASSLETENSPLHFGNGTRLTVT.

The chain uses TRBV7-9 and TRBJ2-1, with 9 bases identical to TRBD2. V lost 5 bases to trimming and J lost 2 bases; unmatched junction nucleotides: 4. The V gene's germline CDR1 is SEHNR and CDR2 FQNEAQ (reference sequence). This CDR3 contains 15 residues. CDR3 bases: TGTGCCAGCAGCGCTAGCGGGAACCCCTACAATGAGCAGTTCTTC. Amino acid sequence: CASSASGNPYNEQFF.

This chain links TRBV27 with TRBJ2-1; D is undetermined. In germline, CDR1 is MNHEY, CDR2 SMNVEV (reference sequence). V lost 3 bases and J 6 bases, leaving 15 bases between the germline ends. The CDR3 totals 15 residues. DNA of the CDR3: TGTGCCAGCAGTTTCCAGGCACAAAGCCCCAATGAGCAGTTCTTC. Protein product: CASSFQAQSPNEQFF.

The gene calls are TRBV5-1 and TRBJ2-5; no clear D gene. Germline V gene lookup returns CDR1 SGHRS and CDR2 YFSETQ. The CDR3 loop spans 14 amino acids. Trimming removed 3 bases at V and 2 bases at J, with 11 bases between. The CDR3 nucleotides are TGCGCCAGCAGCTACCGTTCAGAACAAGAGACCCAGTACTTC. Protein: CASSYRSEQETQYF.

The chain employs TRBV7-3 and TRBJ2-3; 8 nucleotides match TRBD2. Trimming took 1 base from V and 5 from J; bases not matched to a gene: 8. The CDR3 is made up of 16 amino acids. Looked up from germline, CDR1 is SGHTA and CDR2 is FQGTGA. For the CDR3, the DNA is TGTGCCAGCAGCTTAAGCCCAGCGGGAGACTTAGATACGCAGTATTTT. Translating it yields CASSLSPAGDLDTQYF.

The V call is TRBV18, the J call TRBJ1-1; no reliable D call. Trimming stripped 3 bases from V and 1 base from J, with 9 bases between. CDR1 and CDR2 (germline): KGHSH, LQKENI. CDR3 size: 14 residues. The CDR3 DNA is TGTGCCAGCTCACCGATGTCCGGGAACACTGAAGCTTTCTTT. It codes for CASSPMSGNTEAFF.

The chain couples TRBV4-2 to TRBJ2-1; TRBD2 agrees at 10 bases. There are 15 residues in the CDR3. V shed 10 bases, J shed 7 bases, and the junction held 13 bases outside the gene matches. Germline V gene sequence: CDR1 LGHNA, CDR2 YNFKEQ. The CDR3 loop reads CATTSRTSGRNEQFF. The DNA of the CDR3 is TGTGCCACCACAAGCCGGACTAGCGGAAGAAATGAGCAGTTCTTC.

This clone turned up a few times. V gene TRBV19 combines with J gene TRBJ1-6; D perhaps matches TRBD1 (5 bases). In germline, CDR1 is LNHDA, CDR2 SQIVND (reference sequence). The ends were cut back, 3 bases at V and 4 bases at J, with 7 bases in the middle. This CDR3 is built from 14 residues. This CDR3 is CASSIREYNSPLHF. The CDR3 nucleotides are TGTGCCAGTAGTATCAGGGAATATAATTCACCCCTCCACTTT.

This rearrangement joins TRBV12-3 or TRBV12-4 to TRBJ1-2, with 7 bases matching TRBD1. The V segment lost 10 bases and the J segment 3 bases; nucleotides outside the gene matches: 5. This CDR3 contains 12 residues. In DNA, the CDR3 is TGTGCCACCACAGGGGCAGACTATGGCTACACCTTC. The encoded protein is CATTGADYGYTF.

J is TRBJ1-1 and V is TRBV7-9; weak D call: TRBD1 (5 bases). V gave up 1 base and J gave up 7 bases, with 10 bases separating them. The CDR3 runs to 13 residues. Germline V lookup: CDR1 SEHNR, CDR2 FQNEAQ (reference sequence). The DNA of the CDR3 is TGTGCCAGCAGCTTAGTATACAGGTTTGAAGCTTTCTTT. Translated, it gives CASSLVYRFEAFF.

The chain recombines TRBV12-3 or TRBV12-4 with TRBJ1-5; D is uncertain. Trimming removed 5 bases at V and 6 bases at J, with 11 bases between. This CDR3 comprises 13 residues. CDR3 nucleotides: TGTGCCAGCAGTCTTGCGGAGGTTCAGCCCCAGCATTTT. This encodes CASSLAEVQPQHF.

The V and J genes are TRBV7-9 and TRBJ1-1; D is uncertain. This CDR3 is built from 12 residues. Trimming stripped 10 bases from V and 1 base from J, with 10 bases between. Germline CDR1 reads SEHNR; CDR2 reads FQNEAQ (reference sequence). CDR3 in amino acids: CATTHGNTEAFF. The CDR3 nucleotides read TGTGCCACCACCCACGGGAACACTGAAGCTTTCTTT. Looking up the rest from reference TRBV7-9 and TRBJ1-1 gives the full variable domain: DTGVSQNPRHKITKRGQNVTFRCDPISEHNRLYWYRQTLGQGPEFLTYFQNEAQLEKSRLLSDRFSAERPKGSFSTLEIQRTEQGDSAMYLCATTHGNTEAFFGQGTRLTVV.

The chain carries TRBV9 and TRBJ1-2; 11 bases agree with TRBD1. Unmatched junction bases numbered 9, after V lost 0 bases and J lost 11 bases. This CDR3 comprises 15 residues. Per germline, CDR1 SGDLS and CDR2 YYNGEE. CDR3 sequence reads: CASSVDGTGGSRYTF. In nucleotides, the CDR3 is TGTGCCAGCAGCGTAGACGGGACAGGGGGAAGTCGGTACACCTTC.

This sequence joins TRBV12-3 or TRBV12-4 and TRBJ1-4; 9 positions match TRBD1. J was trimmed by 7 bases and V by 6 bases; bases with no gene match: 3. The CDR3 loop spans 13 amino acids. CDR3 protein: CASRGQGGEKLFF. The CDR3 nucleotides are TGTGCCAGCAGGGGACAGGGTGGTGAAAAACTGTTTTTT.

The gene calls are TRBV7-8 and TRBJ1-5; D remains unclear. Trimming shortened V by 3 bases and J by 5 bases, and 14 bases separated the two germline ends. The length of the CDR3 is 15 residues. Germline V gene data show CDR1 as SGHVS and CDR2 as FQNEAQ. The CDR3 nucleotides read TGTGCCAGCAGCTTGGTTTTGCGGGTTGATCAGCCCCAGCATTTT. This gives the protein CASSLVLRVDQPQHF.

The genes are TRBV5-4 and TRBJ1-4; no clear D gene. Trimming removed 5 bases at V and 0 bases at J, with 14 bases between. Germline V gives CDR1 SGHNT, CDR2 YYREEE (reference sequence). The CDR3 runs 16 residues. As DNA, the CDR3 is TGTGCCAGCAGTTTAGGCGGCACCTCAACTAATGAAAAACTGTTTTTT. It yields the protein CASSLGGTSTNEKLFF.

This clone occurred once. J is TRBJ1-2 and V is TRBV6-5; tentative D call: TRBD1 (5 bases). The CDR3 is 15 residues long. CDR1 MNHEY and CDR2 SVGAGI come from the germline V gene. Trimming stripped 5 bases from V and 3 bases from J, with 16 bases between. The DNA of the CDR3 is TGTGCCAGCAGTAGAAGGGATTCCAGGGACTATGGCTACACCTTC. Translation gives CASSRRDSRDYGYTF.

V gene TRBV19 combines with J gene TRBJ1-1; the D gene is possibly TRBD1 (6 bases). The CDR3 contains 15 residues. Germline V gene sequence: CDR1 LNHDA, CDR2 SQIVND (reference sequence). V lost 8 bases and J lost 6, with 22 bases in between. CDR3 DNA sequence: TGTGCCAGTTCGGGCCTTGGGGGCGGATTGGCTGAAGCTTTCTTT. Residues: CASSGLGGGLAEAFF.

The chain recombines TRBV15 with TRBJ1-5; 7 bases fit TRBD1. The CDR3 extends over 14 amino acids. With V trimmed by 1 base and J by 4 bases, 1 base remained unmatched. The V gene's germline CDR1 is LNHNV and CDR2 YYDKDF (reference sequence). CDR3 amino acids: CATSRGTGNQPQHF. CDR3 sequence (DNA): TGTGCCACCAGCAGAGGGACAGGTAATCAGCCCCAGCATTTT.

The V call is TRBV2, the J call TRBJ2-3, with D perhaps TRBD1 (6 bases). This CDR3 comprises 17 residues. The germline CDR1 and CDR2 sequences are SNHLY and FYNNEI. Trimming left V 2 bases short and J 2 bases short, with 17 bases between. The CDR3 DNA reads TGTGCCAGCAGTGAACGTGGGCCAGGGGACGTCACAGATACGCAGTATTTT. Protein: CASSERGPGDVTDTQYF.

This chain uses TRBV2 with TRBJ2-1, with TRBD1 matching over 7 bases. The germline V gene has CDR1 SNHLY and CDR2 FYNNEI. The CDR3 length is 15 residues. V dropped 10 bases and J dropped 0; count of bases not matched to a gene: 9. The CDR3 here is CATQQDRDSYNEQFF. CDR3 nucleotides: TGTGCCACGCAACAAGACAGGGACTCCTACAATGAGCAGTTCTTC.